These 22 T cell receptor beta chains share one sample of origin, sequenced in a study of T cell responses to AZD1222 COVID-19 vaccine (TCRdb year 2021). The label giving this sample's time point can be read as: baseline before first vaccination. Libraries were built with the immunoSEQ multiplex PCR assay. TCRdb holds this immuneACCESS table with in-frame rearrangements only. Some clones are missing; in checked studies, unresolved V genes explain under half, and the rest has no known cause. The sample table shows about 80,000 clones, and about nine tenths are seen once. The ten biggest clones cover roughly 24% of the sample. Specimen: peripheral blood, collected on day 0 of AZD1222 vaccination. The origin of the receptors is an adult in good health.

The rearrangement uses TRBV6-5 and TRBJ2-5, with 14 nucleotides matching TRBD2. CDR3 size: 15 residues. CDR1 MNHEY and CDR2 SVGAGI come from the germline V gene. V gave up 6 bases and J gave up 8 bases; unmatched junction bases: 8. The CDR3 loop is CASSPAGLAGVTQYF. The CDR3 DNA reads TGTGCCAGCAGCCCCGCGGGACTAGCGGGAGTAACCCAGTACTTC.

The chain has TRBV7-8 and TRBJ1-1; a possible D gene is TRBD1 (5 bases). Germline V CDR1 and CDR2: SGHVS, FQNEAQ. V lost 4 bases, J lost 5 bases, and 8 bases lay in between. This CDR3 has 12 amino acids. In nucleotides, the CDR3 is TGTGCCAGCAGCTACCGACAGACTGAAGCTTTCTTT. Translating it yields CASSYRQTEAFF.

This chain joins TRBV6-5 and TRBJ1-3; D gene ambiguous. Trimming left V 0 bases short and J 3 bases short, with 9 bases between. This CDR3 comprises 15 residues. Per the germline V gene, CDR1 is MNHEY and CDR2 is SVGAGI. The CDR3 bases are TGTGCCAGCAGTTACTCCGGGGAAATTGGAAACACCATATATTTT. Its translation is CASSYSGEIGNTIYF.

This clone was picked up a small number of times. The J gene is TRBJ2-7, the V gene TRBV5-1, with D possibly matching TRBD2 (5 bases). The CDR3 runs 13 residues. Trimming took off 5 bases at V and 4 bases at J, with 13 bases between the two ends. From germline, CDR1 is SGHRS and CDR2 YFSETQ. CDR3 in amino acids: CASRRVEVYEQYF. In nucleotides, the CDR3 is TGCGCCAGCAGACGGGTGGAGGTGTACGAGCAGTACTTC.

The chain employs TRBV11-2 and TRBJ2-2, with 12 bases identical to TRBD2. The V gene end was trimmed by 6 bases and the J gene end by 5 bases; junction bases not matched to a gene: 1. There are 14 residues in the CDR3. The germline gives CDR1 SGHAT, CDR2 FQNNGV. Here the CDR3 DNA reads TGTGCCAGCAGGGGACTAGCGGGTACCGGGGAGCTGTTTTTT. Its translation is CASRGLAGTGELFF.

The count of this clone is one. The rearrangement uses TRBV7-2 and TRBJ2-7; the match to TRBD2 covers 9 bases. Losses at the gene ends were 7 bases for V and 1 base for J; bases not matched to a gene: 8. CDR1 is SGHTA, CDR2 FQGNSA, per germline. There are 15 residues in the CDR3. The CDR3 sequence is CASMPQTSGSYEQYF. CDR3 coding DNA: TGTGCCAGCATGCCGCAGACTAGCGGATCCTACGAGCAGTACTTC.

The chain employs TRBV5-1 and TRBJ2-7, with 9 bases matching TRBD2. Germline V gene lookup returns CDR1 SGHRS and CDR2 YFSETQ. V was pared by 0 bases and J by 6 bases, with 13 bases of the junction left unmatched. The CDR3 sequence is 17 residues long. The CDR3 here is CASSLASGTSQGGEQYF. CDR3 DNA sequence: TGCGCCAGCAGCTTGGCCTCAGGGACTAGCCAGGGAGGCGAGCAGTACTTC.

The chain couples TRBV7-3 to TRBJ2-3, with D perhaps given as TRBD1 or TRBD2 (5 bases each). Germline V gene sequence: CDR1 SGHTA, CDR2 FQGTGA. Trimming pared 4 bases from V and 2 bases from J, leaving 13 bases between. The CDR3 length is 15 residues. CDR3 region: CASSSGDDFTDTQYF. The CDR3 nucleotides are TGTGCCAGCAGCTCCGGGGACGACTTCACAGATACGCAGTATTTT.

The CDR3 loop is CASSIDREQYF. In nucleotides, the CDR3 is TGTGCCAGCAGCATCGACAGAGAGCAGTACTTC. The rearrangement joins TRBV5-5 to TRBJ2-7; possibly TRBD1 for D (5 bases). V was shortened by 4 bases and J by 7 bases, with 9 bases between the two germline ends. This CDR3 spans 11 amino acids. Germline V CDR1 and CDR2: SGHKS, YYEKEE (reference sequence).

V usage is TRBV11-3 and J usage is TRBJ2-1; D unresolved. This CDR3 comprises 16 residues. The germline V gene has CDR1 SGHNT and CDR2 YENEEA. V lost 5 bases, J lost 0 bases, and 14 bases lay in between. The CDR3 loop is CASSTFGISSYNEQFF. For the CDR3, the DNA is TGTGCCAGCAGCACGTTCGGAATCAGCTCCTACAATGAGCAGTTCTTC.

The chain carries TRBV11-3 and TRBJ1-2; 7 bases map to TRBD1. The junction had 12 bases not matched to a gene; V was cut back by 5 bases and J by 6 bases. The CDR3 runs 15 residues. The germline gives CDR1 SGHNT, CDR2 YENEEA. CDR3 nucleotides: TGTGCCAGCAGCCCCCTTAGAGGGGGCGCGCATGGCTACACCTTC. Translated, it gives CASSPLRGGAHGYTF.

CDR3 region: CASSAPGLGGTKNIQYF. The DNA of the CDR3 is TGTGCCAGCAGTGCACCGGGACTAGGGGGAACCAAAAACATTCAGTACTTC. This chain links TRBV28 with TRBJ2-4, with 8 bases identical to TRBD2. The CDR3 runs 17 residues. Per the germline V gene, CDR1 is MDHEN and CDR2 is SYDVKM. J gave up 2 bases and V 5 bases, and 11 bases lay outside the gene matches.

The chain couples TRBV6-5 to TRBJ1-2, with a possible D match to TRBD1 (6 bases). Trimming left V 5 bases short and J 0 bases short, with 7 bases between. In germline, CDR1 is MNHEY, CDR2 SVGAGI. The CDR3 has 13 amino acids. The CDR3 DNA reads as TGTGCCAGCAGTCAGGGGTCTAACTATGGCTACACCTTC. It yields the protein CASSQGSNYGYTF.

V usage is TRBV7-3 and J usage is TRBJ2-1, with 16 positions matching TRBD2. Germline V gene lookup returns CDR1 SGHTA and CDR2 FQGTGA. V lost 5 bases to trimming and J lost 4 bases; unmatched junction nucleotides: 8. The CDR3 extends over 18 amino acids. CDR3 amino acids: CASSLGGLAGGDYNEQFF. As DNA, the CDR3 is TGTGCCAGCAGCCTAGGGGGACTAGCGGGAGGGGATTACAATGAGCAGTTCTTC.

This clone was detected a few times. The V and J genes are TRBV27 and TRBJ2-1, with 8 bases aligning to TRBD2. The CDR3 sequence is 16 residues long. Germline V gives CDR1 MNHEY, CDR2 SMNVEV (reference sequence). Trimming at V came to 5 bases and at J to 4 bases, leaving 10 bases not matched to a gene. The CDR3, as DNA: TGTGCCAGCAGTCTCACTAGCGGCCCGGGGTACAATGAGCAGTTCTTC. It yields the protein CASSLTSGPGYNEQFF.

The rearrangement uses TRBV30 and TRBJ1-2; 7 nucleotides match TRBD1. CDR3 size: 13 residues. With V trimmed by 0 bases and J by 8 bases, 6 bases remained unmatched. In germline, CDR1 is GTSNPN, CDR2 SVGIG (reference sequence). CDR3 DNA: TGTGCCTGGAGTGTGACAGGGAGGCAGGGCTACACCTTC. The encoded protein is CAWSVTGRQGYTF.

J is TRBJ2-2 and V is TRBV10-3; 11 positions agree with TRBD2. The J segment lost 3 bases and the V segment lost 6 bases, leaving 6 bases of the junction unmatched. This CDR3 comprises 16 residues. The V gene's germline CDR1 is ENHRY and CDR2 SYGVKD. For the CDR3, the DNA is TGTGCCATCAGCCTCCTAGCGGGAGGTCACACCGGGGAGCTGTTTTTT. It codes for CAISLLAGGHTGELFF.

The chain recombines TRBV6-2 or TRBV6-3 with TRBJ2-4, with 9 bases matching TRBD2. The V and J ends lost 4 bases and 10 bases, in that order; junction bases with no gene match: 8. This CDR3 is 14 amino acids long. Per the germline V gene, CDR1 is MNHEY and CDR2 is SVGEGT. The CDR3 nucleotides read TGTGCCAGCAGTTTCGCGGGAGGGAGACGGATTCAGTACTTC. It specifies CASSFAGGRRIQYF.

The rearrangement uses TRBV5-1 and TRBJ1-2, with 7 nucleotides matching TRBD1. Germline CDR1 and CDR2: SGHRS and YFSETQ. The V segment lost 2 bases and the J segment 7 bases; nucleotides outside the gene matches: 8. The CDR3 is made up of 14 amino acids. The CDR3: CASSFTGAEIGYTF. The CDR3 DNA reads as TGCGCCAGCAGCTTCACAGGGGCTGAAATTGGCTACACCTTC.

This sequence joins TRBV30 and TRBJ1-3, with D possibly matching TRBD1 (5 bases). Germline-derived CDR1 and CDR2 are GTSNPN and SVGIG (reference sequence). The CDR3 is 15 residues long. V was trimmed by 3 bases and J by 0 bases, leaving 12 bases between them. The DNA of the CDR3 is TGTGCCTGGAGGAGGACACTTTTCTCTGGAAACACCATATATTTT. Protein: CAWRRTLFSGNTIYF.

This chain uses TRBV10-2 with TRBJ2-2, with TRBD2 as a possible D gene (5 bases). The CDR3 spans 16 residues. The V end lost 6 bases, the J end lost 2 bases, and 16 bases lay between the germline ends. The germline V gene encodes CDR1 WSHSY and CDR2 SAAADI. The CDR3 region is CASRIWETSNTGELFF. The CDR3 region has the DNA TGCGCCAGCAGAATTTGGGAGACTTCCAACACCGGGGAGCTGTTTTTT.

J is TRBJ2-7 and V is TRBV5-6; TRBD2 matches 8 bases. The CDR3 is made up of 16 amino acids. Germline V gene data show CDR1 as SGHDT and CDR2 as YYEEEE. Trimming removed 4 bases from V and 0 bases from J; junction bases left unmatched: 9. CDR3 coding DNA: TGTGCCAGCAGCGCGGGGGGACCGACGAGCTCCTACGAGCAGTACTTC. Its translation is CASSAGGPTSSYEQYF.